The T cell receptor beta chain under discussion was sequenced for a study of cytomegalovirus exposure and HLA in healthy donors. Broader study findings: The authors later linked a missense DCLRE1C variant to TCR beta V- and J-gene trimming.

Concerning this clone: Its antigen is not known.

A multiplex PCR was run with 60 Vbeta primers and 13 Jbeta primers. Produced via immunoSEQ multiplex PCR; TCRdb's table is partial and in-frame only. The data contain some 120,000 clones, around three quarters of them singletons. Whereas donors were nominally healthy upon sampling, unrecorded immune exposures were probable. Deletions cut 2 bases from V and 3 bases from J, with 13 bases between. The CDR3 loop spans 15 amino acids. The germline V gene encodes CDR1 SEHNR and CDR2 FQNEAQ (reference sequence). This TCR was sampled from a man aged 25 to 40 in good health and CMV-seronegative. Sequenced input: PBMCs. The chain uses TRBV7-9 and TRBJ2-5; perhaps TRBD1 as D (6 bases). The CDR3 DNA reads as TGTGCCAGCAGCTTAAGAGCACAGGGAAAAGAGACCCAGTACTTC. This translates into CASSLRAQGKETQYF.